One and the same sample provided the 21 T cell receptor beta chains below, sequenced in a study of T cell responses to AZD1222 COVID-19 vaccine (dated by TCRdb to about 2021). The library relied on the immunoSEQ multiplex PCR assay. Drawn from immuneACCESS, this table holds only the in-frame rearrangements with V and J called that TCRdb kept. Clones are partly lost; checked studies trace under half to an unresolved V gene and leave the rest unexplained. Recorded for this sample are 120,000 or so clones; about 90% of them occurred a single time. Around 1.8% of the sample rests with the top ten. Explained via the paper, the time point label denotes: baseline before first vaccination. The sequencing used peripheral blood, collected on day 0 of AZD1222 vaccination. The receptors derive from an adult in good health.

The chain links TRBV12-3 or TRBV12-4 to TRBJ1-2; no firm D call. The CDR3 runs 12 residues. The V and J ends lost 3 bases and 8 bases respectively, with 10 bases between them. The CDR3 loop is CASSLSMWGYTF. The DNA of the CDR3 is TGTGCCAGCAGTTTGTCCATGTGGGGCTACACCTTC.

The chain is built from TRBV10-3 and TRBJ1-5; no reliable D call. This CDR3 spans 14 amino acids. V gave up 6 bases and J gave up 0 bases, with 9 bases separating them. In germline, CDR1 is ENHRY, CDR2 SYGVKD. This chain's CDR3 is CAISRELSNQPQHF. The DNA for the CDR3 is TGTGCCATCAGCCGGGAACTTAGCAATCAGCCCCAGCATTTT.

On this clone: The same CDR3 arises from other DNA sequences in this sample as well. The gene calls are TRBV6-5 and TRBJ1-2; TRBD1 agrees at 10 bases. The CDR3 has 15 amino acids. CDR1 MNHEY and CDR2 SVGAGI come from the germline V gene. V lost 0 bases and J lost 3; bases outside the gene matches: 1. The CDR3 nucleotides are TGTGCCAGCAGTTACTCCGGGACAGGGGACTATGGCTACACCTTC. Translated, it gives CASSYSGTGDYGYTF.

J is TRBJ2-2 and V is TRBV7-2, with a tentative D call TRBD1 (6 bases). The V gene's germline CDR1 is SGHTA and CDR2 FQGNSA. Between the trimmed V and J ends, which lost 3 bases and 2 bases, there was a span of 10 bases. The CDR3 sequence is 15 residues long. This CDR3 is CASSLWGLNTGELFF. DNA of the CDR3: TGTGCCAGCAGCTTGTGGGGGCTAAACACCGGGGAGCTGTTTTTT.

The CDR3 protein is CASSSLRSGPSYNEQFF. In nucleotides, the CDR3 is TGTGCCAGCAGCTCCCTAAGGAGCGGGCCCTCCTACAATGAGCAGTTCTTC. The chain recombines TRBV11-3 with TRBJ2-1; a weak D match, TRBD2 (6 bases). Germline V CDR1 and CDR2: SGHNT, YENEEA. The length of the CDR3 is 17 residues. Deletions cut 4 bases from V and 0 bases from J, with 16 bases between.

CDR3 sequence reads: CASSPILSNYGYTF. The CDR3 region has the DNA TGTGCCAGCAGCCCAATCCTGTCTAACTATGGCTACACCTTC. The chain recombines TRBV5-4 with TRBJ1-2; D gene unclear. Germline V gene data show CDR1 as SGHNT and CDR2 as YYREEE (reference sequence). The CDR3 consists of 14 residues. Trimming took off 4 bases at V and 0 bases at J, with 10 bases between the two ends. Full variable domain (rest looked up from reference TRBV5-4 and TRBJ1-2): ETGVTQSPTHLIKTRGQQVTLRCSSQSGHNTVSWYQQALGQGPQFIFQYYREEENGRGNFPPRFSGLQFPNYSSELNVNALELDDSALYLCASSPILSNYGYTFGSGTRLTVV.

The CDR3 sequence is CASSSINYGYTF. The CDR3, as DNA: TGTGCCAGCAGTTCCATCAACTATGGCTACACCTTC. The chain combines TRBV12-3 or TRBV12-4 with TRBJ1-2; D gene unclear. Trimming cost V 4 bases and J 2 bases, with 5 bases left between them. This CDR3 has 12 residues.

The DNA of the CDR3 is TGTGCCAGCAGCTTAGGGGGCGGCCTGGGACAGCCCCAGCATTTT. This codes for CASSLGGGLGQPQHF. This chain links TRBV7-6 with TRBJ1-5; possibly TRBD1 for D (5 bases). The ends were cut back, 1 base at V and 7 bases at J, with 14 bases in the middle. Germline values: CDR1 SGHVS, CDR2 FNYEAQ. The CDR3 loop spans 15 amino acids.

J is TRBJ1-2 and V is TRBV6-4, with TRBD1 matching 7 bases. Per the germline V gene, CDR1 is MRHNA and CDR2 is SNTAGT. The CDR3 extends over 13 amino acids. Trimming cost V 4 bases and J 6 bases; bases outside gene matches: 5. CDR3 DNA: TGTGCCAGCAGTGGGCCAGGGGGGGATGGCTACACCTTC. It yields the protein CASSGPGGDGYTF.

This clone was seen a handful of times. The chain combines TRBV7-8 with TRBJ2-7, with D possibly TRBD2 on 6 matching bases. Germline V gene data show CDR1 as SGHVS and CDR2 as FQNEAQ. The CDR3 sequence is 13 residues long. Between the trimmed V and J ends, which lost 1 base and 7 bases, there was a span of 11 bases. Written as DNA, the CDR3 is TGTGCCAGCAGCTTAGGGGGGGATATTGAGCAGTACGTC. Its translation is CASSLGGDIEQYV.

The chain recombines TRBV5-6 with TRBJ2-7; 11 bases agree with TRBD2. The V segment lost 3 bases and the J segment 7 bases; nucleotides outside the gene matches: 9. Germline V CDR1 and CDR2: SGHDT, YYEEEE. The CDR3 spans 15 residues. CDR3 in amino acids: CASSSRPLAGGEQYV. The CDR3 bases are TGTGCCAGCAGCTCGAGGCCCCTAGCGGGGGGTGAGCAGTACGTC.

This chain's CDR3 is CASSIGVRGQGNQPQHF. The CDR3 DNA follows: TGTGCCAGTAGTATAGGAGTGAGGGGACAGGGGAACCAGCCCCAGCATTTT. This sequence joins TRBV19 and TRBJ1-5; 10 nucleotides agree with TRBD1. Germline CDR1 and CDR2: LNHDA and SQIVND (reference sequence). The CDR3 extends over 17 amino acids. Unmatched junction bases numbered 10, after V lost 1 base and J lost 7 bases.

This clone was detected only once. The J gene is TRBJ2-3, the V gene TRBV14, with 9 bases lining up with TRBD2. Germline V gives CDR1 SGHDN, CDR2 FVKESK. CDR3 length: 18 amino acids. Trimming at V came to 1 base and at J to 2 bases, leaving 10 bases not matched to a gene. CDR3 loop: CASSQGILAGGNTDTQYF. In nucleotides, the CDR3 is TGTGCCAGCAGCCAAGGGATCCTTGCGGGAGGGAACACAGATACGCAGTATTTT.

The chain joins TRBV2 to TRBJ2-5, with TRBD2 identical over 13 bases. V lost 7 bases and J lost 5; bases outside the gene matches: 7. Germline CDR1 SNHLY, CDR2 FYNNEI. The CDR3 extends over 15 amino acids. CDR3 residues: CASTWTSGSWETQYF. The DNA of the CDR3 is TGTGCCAGCACTTGGACTAGCGGGAGCTGGGAGACCCAGTACTTC. Full variable domain (outside the CDR3, taken from reference TRBV2 and TRBJ2-5): EPEVTQTPSHQVTQMGQEVILRCVPISNHLYFYWYRQILGQKVEFLVSFYNNEISEKSEIFDDQFSVERPDGSNFTLKIRSTKLEDSAMYFCASTWTSGSWETQYFGPGTRLLVL.

The chain uses TRBV30 and TRBJ1-1, with unresolved D. The CDR3 has 14 residues. CDR1 and CDR2 from the germline V gene are GTSNPN and SVGIG (reference sequence). Trimming removed 0 bases from V and 0 bases from J, with 8 bases in between. DNA of the CDR3: TGTGCCTGGAGTGTAACCCCCATGAACACTGAAGCTTTCTTT. Amino acids: CAWSVTPMNTEAFF.

The V call is TRBV7-9, the J call TRBJ2-3; 7 bases are shared with TRBD2. CDR3 length: 18 amino acids. V gave up 0 bases and J gave up 0 bases; unmatched junction bases: 9. Looked up from germline, CDR1 is SEHNR and CDR2 is FQNEAQ (reference sequence). The DNA for the CDR3 is TGTGCCAGCAGCTTAGCCAGCGGGATTACCTTTAGCACAGATACGCAGTATTTT. This encodes CASSLASGITFSTDTQYF.

The rearrangement uses TRBV19 and TRBJ1-2, with TRBD1 matching over 12 bases. The ends lost 5 bases at V and 6 bases at J; junction bases unmatched: 13. The CDR3 is made up of 17 amino acids. Germline V gives CDR1 LNHDA, CDR2 SQIVND (reference sequence). The CDR3 sequence: CASSLLGTGTGGHGYTF. The CDR3 coding sequence is TGTGCCAGTAGTCTCCTCGGCACCGGGACAGGGGGCCATGGCTACACCTTC. The full variable domain, completed using reference TRBV19 and TRBJ1-2, is DGGITQSPKYLFRKEGQNVTLSCEQNLNHDAMYWYRQDPGQGLRLIYYSQIVNDFQKGDIAEGYSVSREKKESFPLTVTSAQKNPTAFYLCASSLLGTGTGGHGYTFGSGTRLTVV.

The chain joins TRBV24-1 to TRBJ2-1; the match to TRBD1 covers 10 bases. CDR1 is KGHDR and CDR2 is SFDVKD in the germline V gene. With V trimmed by 3 bases and J by 7 bases, 11 bases remained unmatched. The length of the CDR3 is 17 residues. The CDR3 sequence is CATSDHAGTGVVNEQFF. CDR3 nucleotide sequence: TGTGCCACCAGTGATCACGCCGGGACAGGGGTTGTGAATGAGCAGTTCTTC.

The genes are TRBV6-5 and TRBJ2-7; D is possibly TRBD2 (5 bases). The V and J ends lost 8 bases and 6 bases respectively, with 14 bases between them. This CDR3 contains 12 residues. Germline assignment: CDR1 MNHEY and CDR2 SVGAGI. The CDR3 loop reads CASRLQEAEQYF. In DNA form, the CDR3 reads TGTGCCAGCCGTCTTCAGGAGGCCGAGCAGTACTTC.

This clone has a handful of counts. The V and J genes are TRBV6-4 and TRBJ2-1; 12 bases fit TRBD2. Germline V lookup: CDR1 MRHNA, CDR2 SNTAGT. This CDR3 region has 16 residues. Losses at the gene ends were 0 bases for V and 9 bases for J; bases not matched to a gene: 6. The CDR3 DNA reads TGTGCCAGCAGTGACTCGGCTAGCGGGAGGGGTAGTGAGCAGTTCTTC. Its protein is CASSDSASGRGSEQFF.

The table lists this clone with a count of one. The chain is built from TRBV9 and TRBJ2-3; 14 nucleotides align to TRBD2. Germline CDR1 is SGDLS and CDR2 is YYNGEE. The CDR3 length is 18 residues. The V and J ends lost 3 bases and 2 bases, in that order; junction bases with no gene match: 8. The CDR3 DNA follows: TGTGCCAGCAGCGGAGGGACTAGCGGGGGCACTTACACAGATACGCAGTATTTT. This sequence encodes CASSGGTSGGTYTDTQYF.